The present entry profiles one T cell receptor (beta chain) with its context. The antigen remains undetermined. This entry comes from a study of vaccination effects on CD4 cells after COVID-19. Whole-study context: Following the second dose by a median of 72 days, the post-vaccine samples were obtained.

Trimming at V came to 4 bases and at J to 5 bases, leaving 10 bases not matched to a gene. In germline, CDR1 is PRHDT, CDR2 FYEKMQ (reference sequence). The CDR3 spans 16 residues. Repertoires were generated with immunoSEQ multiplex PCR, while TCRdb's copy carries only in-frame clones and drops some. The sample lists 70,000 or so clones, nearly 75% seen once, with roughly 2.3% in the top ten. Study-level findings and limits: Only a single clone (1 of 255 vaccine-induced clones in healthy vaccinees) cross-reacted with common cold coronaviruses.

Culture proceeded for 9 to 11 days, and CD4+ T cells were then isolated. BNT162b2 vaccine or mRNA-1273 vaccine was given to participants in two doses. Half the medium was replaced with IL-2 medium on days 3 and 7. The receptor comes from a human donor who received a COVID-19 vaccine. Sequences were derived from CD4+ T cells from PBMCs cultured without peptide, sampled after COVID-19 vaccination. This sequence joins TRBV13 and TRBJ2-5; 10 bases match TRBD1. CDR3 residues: CASSSTPGTGAETQYF. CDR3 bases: TGTGCCAGCAGCTCCACCCCCGGGACAGGGGCGGAGACCCAGTACTTC.